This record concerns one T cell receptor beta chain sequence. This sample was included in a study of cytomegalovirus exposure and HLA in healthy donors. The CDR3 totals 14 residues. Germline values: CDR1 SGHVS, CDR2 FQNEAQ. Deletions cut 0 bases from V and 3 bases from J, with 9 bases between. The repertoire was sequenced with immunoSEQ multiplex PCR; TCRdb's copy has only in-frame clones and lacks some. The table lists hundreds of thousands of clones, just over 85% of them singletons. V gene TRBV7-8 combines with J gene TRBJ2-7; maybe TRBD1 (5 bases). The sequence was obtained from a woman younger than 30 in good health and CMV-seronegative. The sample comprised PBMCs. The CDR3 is CASSLAQGHYEQYF. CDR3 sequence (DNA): TGTGCCAGCAGCTTAGCGCAGGGTCACTACGAGCAGTACTTC.